This section outlines one TCR beta chain sequence together with its context. Which antigen it targets is not known. Base qualities are not at hand, and no much larger clone is one base apart. The time point label corresponds to: baseline before first vaccination. Read against the paper, the sample's treatment or condition label means: meningococcal conjugate vaccine given as trial control. Vaccinee samples came from UK trials COV001 and COV002, including a single-blind randomized controlled phase 2/3 trial of AZD1222 (ChAdOx1 nCoV-19) in healthy adults. Trial participant PBMC samples were collected at day 0 and day 28 after the second dose for TCRbeta chain sequencing. The source of the sample is a study of T cell responses to AZD1222 COVID-19 vaccine (TCRdb year 2021). Background on the whole study: TCR sequencing covered 233 trial participants: approximately 200 given two doses of AZD1222 and 26 given two doses of MenACWY control vaccine. Trial participants were enrolled into age subgroups of 18-55, 56-69 and 70-plus years, which contained approximately 150, 28 and 58 TCR-sequenced participants, respectively.

The CDR3 regions of human TCRbeta chains were analyzed by immunosequencing. The original methods were these. TCRs in the repertoires were matched against a reference library of SARS-CoV-2-specific TCRs that had been generated with the MIRA antigen-specificity platform. Breadth was defined as the fraction of unique TCRs that were SARS-CoV-2-associated, and depth was defined as the fraction of total T cells that were SARS-CoV-2-associated. Using the MIRA data, each spike-specific TCR was mapped to the spike region that the TCR reacts to and placed in a CD4 or CD8 class. Log10-transformed breadth and depth values were compared by one-way ANOVA with Sidak's multiple comparisons tests. In TCRdb, the immuneACCESS table is reduced to in-frame sequences with V and J assigned. These tables do not hold every clone; where another copy was compared, an unresolved V gene accounts for under half, and the others remain unexplained. The DNA gave D and trimming, while V, J and clone size come from that table. This sample holds 130,000 to 150,000 clones; about 81% were observed only once. The ten largest make up over 4% of the sample.

Summary of the overall study and its limitations: Conclusions about previously exposed vaccinees are limited, since just five or six AZD1222 recipients were seropositive for SARS-CoV-2 at baseline. Vaccine-associated CD4 TCRs spanned the whole spike protein, with dominant responses in regions 160-218 and 743-854. In the small 56-69-year group, the increase in depth fell short of significance, most likely because of low power. Spike-specific TCR breadth and depth rose significantly after two AZD1222 doses compared with day 0 and with MenACWY recipients. Epitopes outside the regions mutated in the B.1.351 and B.1.1.7 variants were reportedly recognized by nearly half of the unique spike-specific TCRs. Participants were mostly white British and included more females than males, and it was suggested by the authors that clonal diversity may have been underestimated. Because no day 14 peak-response samples were available, the repertoires could be characterized only after the peak T cell response.

Here V drops 4 bases and J drops 4 bases, and the junction holds 8 bases not matched to any gene. The CDR3 sequence holds 15 residues, the cysteine and phenylalanine included. The only DNA kept is the CDR3, 45 bases in frame from the first base. The germline V gene specifies MDHEN as CDR1 and SYDVKM as CDR2. In this chain, TRBV28 is recombined with TRBJ1-2, with 8 bases in between that match TRBD1. The receptor was derived from an adult in good health. The source was peripheral blood, collected on day 0 of MenACWY control vaccination. The CDR3 here reads CASSSGTGGFYGYTF. The nucleotide sequence is TGTGCCAGCAGTTCCGGGACAGGAGGGTTCTATGGCTACACCTTC.